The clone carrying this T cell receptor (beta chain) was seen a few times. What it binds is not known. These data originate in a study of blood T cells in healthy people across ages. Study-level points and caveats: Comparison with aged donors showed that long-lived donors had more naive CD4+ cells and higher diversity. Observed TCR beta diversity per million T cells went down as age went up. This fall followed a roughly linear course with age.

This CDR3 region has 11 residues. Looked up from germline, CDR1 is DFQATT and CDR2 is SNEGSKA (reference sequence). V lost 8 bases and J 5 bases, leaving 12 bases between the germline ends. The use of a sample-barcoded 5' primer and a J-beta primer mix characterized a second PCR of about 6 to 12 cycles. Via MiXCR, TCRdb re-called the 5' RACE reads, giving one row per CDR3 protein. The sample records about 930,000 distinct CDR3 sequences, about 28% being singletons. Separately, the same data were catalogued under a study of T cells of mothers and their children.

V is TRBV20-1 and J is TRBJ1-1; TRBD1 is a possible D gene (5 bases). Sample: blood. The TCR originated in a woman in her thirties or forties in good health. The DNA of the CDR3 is TGCAGTAGGGGTACGGAGACTGAAGCTTTCTTT. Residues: CSRGTETEAFF.